This T cell receptor (beta chain) was documented in a study of blood T cell repertoires in COVID-19. Study in general: The United States, Italy and Spain were the sources of the acute and convalescent COVID-19 samples. Sources were T cells, B-cell-depleted T cells, or PBMCs; the material itself was cDNA or gDNA.

Per the authors' pipeline: Cell counts per sample came from amplifying reference gene primers. The table came from immunoSEQ multiplex PCR; TCRdb's copy has only in-frame clones and leaves some out. V, J and clone size were drawn from that table, and D and trimming were deduced from the DNA. The sample shows about 65,000 clones, roughly 92% of them seen only once. V was cut by 2 bases and J by 2 bases, with 6 bases left in between. CDR1 is KGHSH, CDR2 LQKENI, per germline. This CDR3 is 13 amino acids long. This chain connects TRBV18 to TRBJ2-5; D unclear. Material for sequencing was peripheral blood. The sequence derives from a man aged 65 to 85 with active COVID-19. The CDR3 nucleotides read TGTGCCAGCTCACCAGGAGCACAAGAGACCCAGTACTTC. This codes for CASSPGAQETQYF.